This T cell receptor (beta chain) comes out of a study of shared clonotypes between healthy human individuals (dated by TCRdb to the early 2020s). In the study overall: Two women and a few men aged 18 to 49 years were included in the cohort. To estimate repertoire size and how much clonotypes are shared between individuals, the study performed deep sequencing of blood TCR repertoires from about five healthy adults. To increase sequencing depth and limit assay-specific biases, TCR repertoire library preparation and sequencing were carried out by different laboratories using diverse techniques. Leukapheresis yielded between about 0.85 and 10 billion PBMCs per donor. For each donor, three plates each were used for CD4 naive and CD4 memory, two plates were used for CD8 naive, and one plate was used for CD8 memory.

Comments on this clone: The antigen it binds to is not known. The sample holds no much larger clone one base away, and base qualities are not on file.

CDR1 and CDR2, looked up from the germline V gene (reference sequence), are MNHEY and SMNVEV. The V end gives up 6 bases and the J end 6 bases, leaving 6 bases in the junction not matched to a gene. The CDR3 measures 14 amino acids from cysteine to phenylalanine. The DNA shown is the 42-base CDR3, in frame from base 1. Using the deep immunoSEQ assay, multiplex PCR amplified TCR CDR3 regions from genomic DNA. For each cell subset, the extracted genomic DNA was distributed evenly across all wells of several immunoSEQ 96-well plates, and each plate served as one replicate. For sorted subsets, roughly 200 ng of genomic DNA, equivalent to 30,000 or so T cell genomes, went into each replicate PCR. The purified libraries were quantified using a Qubit 3.0 fluorometer, sized with a Bioanalyzer 2100, and then quantified again using the KAPA Library Quantification kit. Every immunoSEQ 96-well plate was sequenced on a dedicated single-read 150-cycle Illumina NextSeq 550 flow cell. The paper's data handling went like this. Because only junctional sequences without quality scores were contained in the immunoSEQ output, filtering matching that applied to full-length reads could not be performed. Sequences were annotated with PyIR, a Python wrapper for IgBLAST v1.9, and V/J genes and CDR3 were assigned using IMGT germline references. Reads were removed for weak V/J assignments (E-value above 1e-6), missing CDR3, stop codons, out-of-frame junctions, or ambiguous translated residues. V3J clonotypes were defined as sequences sharing the same inferred V gene, J gene, and CDR3 amino acid sequence. Percentage overlap between repertoires was calculated by dividing the number of shared unique clonotypes by the size of the smaller repertoire. Richness of each repertoire was evaluated using RTK rarefaction, the Chao1 estimator, and Recon v2.1 estimates of unobserved clonotypes. For all TCRbeta clonotypes obtained by the gDNA method from four donors, generation probabilities were computed with OLGA. The immuneACCESS repertoire file appears here via TCRdb, limited to in-frame rearrangements. These files lack a portion of the clones; in checked studies, under half of the deficit traces to unresolved V genes, and the cause of the others is not known. The V and J calls and clone size are taken from that table; D and trimming were inferred from the DNA. Across this sample there are approximately 2.5 million clones, with 85% to 95% seen only once. The ten biggest clones cover about 0.13% of the sample.

The donors were healthy, HIV-negative adults who had no recently reported acute infections or vaccinations. All donors were Caucasian adults living in Nashville, Tennessee, USA. CD4+ T cells were enriched through magnetic negative selection, after which naive cells were positively selected on CD45RA and the remaining negative fraction served as the memory subset. Blood was collected by leukapheresis, and PBMCs were isolated by Ficoll-Histopaque density gradient centrifugation and then cryopreserved in liquid nitrogen vapor phase. Analytical flow cytometry was used to check the purity and quantity of each magnetically sorted T cell population. Genomic DNA was isolated from each sorted fraction and quantified by UV absorbance on a Nanodrop 2000c. The paper's findings and limits, for the study overall: Rarefaction of sorted-subset datasets indicated incomplete sequencing despite the large sequencing depth. Larger estimated clonotype richness was generally found for naive subsets than for memory subsets. The small number of donors limited the genetic and exposure-history diversity represented. Higher generation probabilities were observed for clonotypes shared by all four sorted-subset donors than for non-shared clonotypes. About 5% of naive CD4, roughly 3.6% of naive CD8, approximately 2.2% of memory CD4, and about 0.4% of memory CD8 clonotypes were shared across several donors. Based on pairwise subsampling, the degree of clonotype sharing among donors was expected to be affected by sequencing depth. Sampling was limited to blood, and TCR repertoires in tissue likely differ from TCR repertoires in blood.

This clonotype was sampled from a man aged 18 to 29 in good health. This chain joins TRBV27 to TRBJ1-5; the central 9 bases match TRBD1. Sequenced material: naive CD4+ T cells sorted from blood. Explained via the paper, the cell subset or site label denotes: CD45RA+ positively selected. The CDR3 protein is CASRGDRVGQPQHF. In nucleotide form, the sequence is TGTGCCAGCAGAGGGGACAGGGTGGGTCAGCCCCAGCATTTT.